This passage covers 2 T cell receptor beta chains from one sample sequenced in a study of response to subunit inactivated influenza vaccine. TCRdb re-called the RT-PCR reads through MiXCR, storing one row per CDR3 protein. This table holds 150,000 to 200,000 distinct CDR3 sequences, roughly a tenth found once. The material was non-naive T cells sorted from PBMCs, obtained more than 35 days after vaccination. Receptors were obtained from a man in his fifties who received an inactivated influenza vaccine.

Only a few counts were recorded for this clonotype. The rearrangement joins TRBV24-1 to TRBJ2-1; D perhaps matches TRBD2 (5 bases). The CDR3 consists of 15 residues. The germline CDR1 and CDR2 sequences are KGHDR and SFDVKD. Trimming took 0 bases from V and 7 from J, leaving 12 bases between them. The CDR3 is CATSDLQVRENEQFF. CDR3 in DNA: TGTGCCACCAGTGATTTGCAAGTGAGGGAAAATGAGCAGTTCTTC.

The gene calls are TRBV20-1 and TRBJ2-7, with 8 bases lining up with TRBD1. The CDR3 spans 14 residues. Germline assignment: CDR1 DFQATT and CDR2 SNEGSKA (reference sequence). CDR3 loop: CSSARWQGAGEQYF. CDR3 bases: TGCAGCAGTGCTAGGTGGCAGGGGGCGGGGGAGCAGTACTTC.